A selection of T cell receptor beta chains follows, all from one sample in a study of shared T cell receptors in the human thymus. Profiled with immunoSEQ multiplex PCR; TCRdb holds only in-frame clones, not every one. The table has approximately 760,000 clones, 70% to 90% seen once. These data were likewise used in another study, on human thymus T cells.

Sequenced sample: thymocytes. These receptors all stem from a girl under three years old with a congenital heart defect. Each CDR3 is given with its conserved first and last residue.

J: TRBJ2-3; V: TRBV25-1; CDR3: CASSGHLTSTDTQYF
J: TRBJ2-2; V: TRBV9; CDR3: CASSHRGENTGELFF
J: TRBJ1-1; V: TRBV18; CDR3: CASSPPLRDTEAFF
J: TRBJ2-1; V: TRBV6-1; CDR3: CASSEPRGLENNEQFF
J: TRBJ1-1; V: TRBV7-9; CDR3: CASSFFGQEAFF
J: TRBJ1-2; V: TRBV6-1; CDR3: CASSEETTGHGYTF
J: TRBJ1-2; V: TRBV6-1; CDR3: CASSPPRGRNYGYTF
J: TRBJ1-4; V: TRBV6-1; CDR3: CASSGGGLTNEKLFF
J: TRBJ1-1; V: TRBV4-2; CDR3: CASSQERRIQEDSTEAFF
J: TRBJ1-4; V: TRBV10-2; CDR3: CASSPWTGRNEKLFF
J: TRBJ1-5; V: TRBV19; CDR3: CASSDRGRQPQHF
J: TRBJ2-1; V: TRBV5-1; CDR3: CASPAGGMNEQFF
J: TRBJ2-1; V: TRBV2; CDR3: CASRTPSYNEQFF
J: TRBJ1-5; V: TRBV6-1; CDR3: CASRPKKRRPQPQHF
J: TRBJ2-3; V: TRBV5-4; CDR3: CASSLGPGQGTDTQYF
J: TRBJ1-5; V: TRBV6-1; CDR3: CASSRTGEQPQHF
J: TRBJ2-3; V: TRBV19; CDR3: CASSSQQGGSTDTQYF
J: TRBJ1-1; V: TRBV2; CDR3: CASSGRGTNTEAFF
J: TRBJ2-2; V: TRBV6-1; CDR3: CASSELQGALTGELFF
J: TRBJ1-6; V: TRBV7-9; CDR3: CASSLGDTDNSPLHF
J: TRBJ1-2; V: TRBV27; CDR3: CASSLKGARAGYTF
J: TRBJ2-7; V: TRBV28; CDR3: CASTLARGKPYEQYF
J: TRBJ2-7; V: TRBV5-1; CDR3: CASSLIELTSGGPSYEQYF
J: TRBJ1-3; V: TRBV5-4; CDR3: CASSFNRWGSESSGNTIYF
J: TRBJ1-2; V: TRBV7-6; CDR3: CASSLRRGLGGYTF
J: TRBJ2-5; V: TRBV19; CDR3: CASSRGQGTETQYF
J: TRBJ2-7; V: TRBV6-6; CDR3: CASSRRDRAYEQYF
J: TRBJ1-4; V: TRBV30; CDR3: CAWSVLGTGRATNEKLFF
J: TRBJ1-1; V: TRBV4-3; CDR3: CASSRLGQGKNTEAFF
J: TRBJ2-5; V: TRBV9; CDR3: CASCEGEFQETQYF
J: TRBJ1-2; V: TRBV27; CDR3: CASSLTPDSYGYTF
J: TRBJ2-3; V: TRBV28; CDR3: CASSLLLLNPSGGAGDTQYF
J: TRBJ1-1; V: TRBV2; CDR3: CASRTPYQVNTEAFF
J: TRBJ2-1; V: TRBV6-4; CDR3: CASSFPPAWSSYNEQFF
J: TRBJ1-1; V: TRBV7-4; CDR3: CASSLPDDSTEAFF
J: TRBJ2-7; V: TRBV9; CDR3: CASSVGGTGFYEQYF
J: TRBJ1-2; V: TRBV14; CDR3: CASSQVGGNGESINYGYTF
J: TRBJ2-1; V: TRBV19; CDR3: CASRAGHTSYNEQFF
J: TRBJ1-1; V: TRBV7-6; CDR3: CASSSEPTGRIMNTEAFF
J: TRBJ1-1; V: TRBV2; CDR3: CASSADRGHLNTEAFF
J: TRBJ1-2; V: TRBV6-1; CDR3: CASDSYGYTF